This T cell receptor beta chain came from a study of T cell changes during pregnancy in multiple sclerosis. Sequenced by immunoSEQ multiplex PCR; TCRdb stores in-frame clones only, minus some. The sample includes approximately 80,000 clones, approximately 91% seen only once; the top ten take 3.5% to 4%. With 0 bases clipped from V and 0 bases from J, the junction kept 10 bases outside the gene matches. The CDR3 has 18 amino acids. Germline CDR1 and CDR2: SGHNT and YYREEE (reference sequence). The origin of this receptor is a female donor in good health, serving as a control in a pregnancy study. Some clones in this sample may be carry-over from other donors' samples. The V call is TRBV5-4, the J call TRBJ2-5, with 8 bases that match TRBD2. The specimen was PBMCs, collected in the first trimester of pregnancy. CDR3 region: CASSLVFAERGNQETQYF. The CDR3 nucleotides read TGTGCCAGCAGCTTGGTGTTCGCCGAGCGGGGGAACCAAGAGACCCAGTACTTC.